Below are 30 T cell receptor beta chains sequenced from a single sample in a study of blood T cell repertoires in COVID-19. Sequencing used immunoSEQ multiplex PCR; TCRdb keeps in-frame clones, though not all of them. This sample has fewer than 300,000 clones, with about four fifths found just once. Sequencing used PBMCs or T cells enriched from blood (not recorded which). The receptors were gathered from a man aged 35-49 years who had been exposed to COVID-19.

This clone has ten or more counts. The V call is TRBV6-5, the J call TRBJ2-7; 7 bases map to TRBD1. This CDR3 spans 15 amino acids. Trimming cost V 0 bases and J 6 bases; bases outside gene matches: 8. The germline CDR1 and CDR2 sequences are MNHEY and SVGAGI. The CDR3 spells CASSYSGTATPEQYF. For the CDR3, the DNA is TGTGCCAGCAGTTACTCTGGGACAGCTACCCCCGAGCAGTACTTC.

This clone turned up a few times. This chain connects TRBV6-6 to TRBJ2-7; maybe TRBD1 (6 bases). Germline assignment: CDR1 MNHNY and CDR2 SVGAGI (reference sequence). The V end lost 8 bases, the J end lost 4 bases, and 12 bases lay between the germline ends. The CDR3 covers 12 residues. This chain's CDR3 is CASGPGAYEQYF. The CDR3 bases are TGTGCCAGCGGTCCAGGGGCTTACGAGCAGTACTTC.

J is TRBJ2-2 and V is TRBV11-2, with D possibly TRBD2 on 5 matching bases. The V gene's germline CDR1 is SGHAT and CDR2 FQNNGV. Deletions cut 1 base from V and 6 bases from J, with 9 bases between. This CDR3 is 14 amino acids long. DNA of the CDR3: TGTGCCAGCAGCTTAGTTGAGGGCCCCGGGGAGCTGTTTTTT. Its translation: CASSLVEGPGELFF.

The V call is TRBV5-8, the J call TRBJ1-5, with TRBD1 matching over 8 bases. This CDR3 spans 16 amino acids. Germline CDR1 is SGHTS and CDR2 is YDEGEE. The ends lost 0 bases at V and 9 bases at J; junction bases unmatched: 11. DNA for the CDR3: TGTGCCAGCAGCTTGGAAAGGACAGGGAGCATTTGGCCCCAGCATTTT. It is translated as CASSLERTGSIWPQHF.

The V and J genes are TRBV12-3 or TRBV12-4 and TRBJ2-2; D may be TRBD1 (5 bases). The CDR3 covers 13 residues. Between the trimmed V and J ends, which lost 10 bases and 2 bases, there was a span of 11 bases. The CDR3 DNA sequence: TGTGCCACAGAAACAGGCAACACCGGGGAGCTGTTTTTT. This encodes CATETGNTGELFF.

The V call is TRBV25-1, the J call TRBJ2-7, with D hard to call. The CDR3 loop spans 11 amino acids. With 5 bases removed from V and 3 bases from J, the gap between germline ends came to 5 bases. The germline CDR1 and CDR2 sequences are MGHDK and SYGVNS. Here the CDR3 DNA reads TGTGCCAGCAGTCCGGGCTACGAGCAGTACTTC. This sequence encodes CASSPGYEQYF.

V and J are TRBV5-1 and TRBJ1-3; tentative D call: TRBD1 (6 bases). CDR1 SGHRS and CDR2 YFSETQ come from the germline V gene. The CDR3 extends over 14 amino acids. V was pared by 4 bases and J by 3 bases, with 11 bases between. The chain's CDR3 is CASSLRGLGNTIYF. CDR3 nucleotide sequence: TGCGCCAGCAGCCTCAGGGGTCTTGGAAACACCATATATTTT.

A few counts support this clone. V usage is TRBV4-1 and J usage is TRBJ1-5, with 9 nucleotides matching TRBD1. V lost 4 bases and J lost 5; bases outside the gene matches: 3. There are 14 residues in the CDR3. The V gene's germline CDR1 is MGHRA and CDR2 YSYEKL. The CDR3 protein is CASSLRDRDQPQHF. The CDR3 DNA follows: TGCGCCAGCAGCCTCCGGGACAGGGATCAGCCCCAGCATTTT.

The CDR3, as DNA: TGTGCCAGCACGGACAATGAGCAGTTCTTC. It codes for CASTDNEQFF. The rearrangement joins TRBV6-5 to TRBJ2-1; unclear D gene. V lost 7 bases and J lost 5, with 3 bases in between. Germline loops: CDR1 MNHEY, CDR2 SVGAGI. There are 10 residues in the CDR3.

This clone was counted between two and nine times. This sequence joins TRBV5-8 and TRBJ1-5; D is undetermined. Germline CDR1 SGHTS, CDR2 YDEGEE. The CDR3 has 13 residues. V dropped 2 bases and J dropped 7 bases, with 10 bases sitting between them. Here the CDR3 DNA reads TGTGCCAGCAGCTTTCAACTAGTGCAGCCCCAGCATTTT. This gives the protein CASSFQLVQPQHF.

The gene calls are TRBV7-9 and TRBJ2-1; 9 bases match TRBD1. The CDR3 length is 17 residues. Germline V lookup: CDR1 SEHNR, CDR2 FQNEAQ (reference sequence). V lost 4 bases, J lost 3 bases, and 10 bases stayed unmatched. CDR3 in amino acids: CASSSPRVDRGYNEQFF. Here the CDR3 DNA reads TGTGCCAGCAGCTCCCCCCGAGTGGACAGGGGCTACAATGAGCAGTTCTTC.

The genes are TRBV30 and TRBJ2-1; TRBD2 matches 13 bases. CDR3 length equals 14 residues. J gave up 7 bases and V 3 bases, and 3 bases lay outside the gene matches. Germline V CDR1 and CDR2: GTSNPN, SVGIG (reference sequence). The CDR3 sequence is CAWSPGLAGNEQFF. For the CDR3, the DNA is TGTGCCTGGAGCCCGGGACTAGCGGGAAATGAGCAGTTCTTC.

The chain recombines TRBV10-1 with TRBJ2-3; 9 nucleotides line up with TRBD2. The germline CDR1 and CDR2 sequences are WNHNN and SYGVQD (reference sequence). CDR3 size: 15 residues. J lost 6 bases, V lost 6 bases, and 10 bases had no gene match. For the CDR3, the DNA is TGCGCCAGCAGCCACCTTAGCGGGAGTGGCGATACGCAGTATTTT. This encodes CASSHLSGSGDTQYF.

A single count supports this clone. The chain carries TRBV12-5 and TRBJ1-5; 8 bases fit TRBD1. The CDR3 covers 18 residues. The germline V gene has CDR1 LGHNT and CDR2 FRNRAP. J lost 6 bases, V lost 0 bases, and 13 bases had no gene match. The DNA for the CDR3 is TGTGCTAGTGGTTTGGTTACCTTGACAGGGGAAAGTACTCAGCCCCAGCATTTT. Translation: CASGLVTLTGESTQPQHF.

The chain carries TRBV5-1 and TRBJ1-3; D is perhaps TRBD1 (5 bases). The CDR3 has 20 residues. The V gene's germline CDR1 is SGHRS and CDR2 YFSETQ. Between the trimmed V and J ends, which lost 0 bases and 4 bases, there was a span of 26 bases. The CDR3 sequence is CASSLGGVRRETARGNTIYF. The CDR3 DNA follows: TGCGCCAGCAGCTTGGGGGGGGTCCGCAGGGAAACCGCCCGAGGAAACACCATATATTTT.

The chain is built from TRBV11-2 and TRBJ2-2, with TRBD2 matching 11 bases. The junction had 1 base not matched to a gene; V was cut back by 6 bases and J by 1 base. CDR1 is SGHAT, CDR2 FQNNGV, per germline. The CDR3 runs 15 residues. Written as DNA, the CDR3 is TGTGCCAGCAGAACTAGCGGGAGGAACACCGGGGAGCTGTTTTTT. Translating it yields CASRTSGRNTGELFF.

This clone occurred many times. V and J are TRBV27 and TRBJ1-6; D perhaps matches TRBD1 (6 bases). This CDR3 has 15 amino acids. Trimming left V 6 bases short and J 5 bases short, with 14 bases between. CDR1 MNHEY and CDR2 SMNVEV come from the germline V gene (reference sequence). Here the CDR3 DNA reads TGTGCCAGCAGCCCCCCCAGGGGCCATAATTCACCCCTCCACTTT. This codes for CASSPPRGHNSPLHF.

This chain joins TRBV10-3 and TRBJ2-2, with 9 positions matching TRBD2. The length of the CDR3 is 15 residues. CDR1 ENHRY and CDR2 SYGVKD come from the germline V gene. The junction had 11 bases not matched to a gene; V was cut back by 10 bases and J by 5 bases. CDR3 amino acids: CATGAGTSLTGELFF. The CDR3 DNA is TGTGCCACCGGAGCCGGGACTAGCCTGACCGGGGAGCTGTTTTTT.

V and J are TRBV6-5 and TRBJ2-1, with D hard to call. The CDR3 runs to 13 residues. The V gene's germline CDR1 is MNHEY and CDR2 SVGAGI. V lost 2 bases and J 8 bases, leaving 10 bases between the germline ends. The CDR3 spells CASSYPPRYEQFF. CDR3 DNA: TGTGCCAGCAGTTACCCCCCTCGGTATGAGCAGTTCTTC.

The chain combines TRBV29-1 with TRBJ1-5; D is unresolved. Germline V gene sequence: CDR1 SQVTM, CDR2 ANQGSEA. V dropped 6 bases and J dropped 3 bases, with 3 bases sitting between them. The CDR3 has 10 amino acids. The chain's CDR3 is CSVHNQPQHF. The CDR3 bases are TGCAGCGTACACAATCAGCCCCAGCATTTT. Supplemented by reference TRBV29-1 and TRBJ1-5, the full variable domain reads SAVISQKPSRDICQRGTSLTIQCQVDSQVTMMFWYRQQPGQSLTLIATANQGSEATYESGFVIDKFPISRPNLTFSTLTVSNMSPEDSSIYLCSVHNQPQHFGDGTRLSIL.

The chain combines TRBV21-1 with TRBJ2-1; the D call of TRBD2 is as the table states it, not checked on the DNA. TRBV21-1 is given as a pseudogene. This CDR3 contains 13 residues. The DNA for the CDR3 is TGTGCCAGCACGGGGAACTCTAACAATGAGCAGTTCTTC. Amino acid sequence: CASTGNSNNEQFF.

This chain links TRBV14 with TRBJ2-5; 9 bases are a match to TRBD2. Per the germline V gene, CDR1 is SGHDN and CDR2 is FVKESK. The CDR3 totals 16 residues. Germline trimming cut 1 base from V and 2 bases from J; bases unmatched to any gene: 5. In DNA form, the CDR3 reads TGTGCCAGCAGCCAAGGGAGGACTAGCGTACAAGAGACCCAGTACTTC. Amino acids: CASSQGRTSVQETQYF.

The J gene is TRBJ2-5, the V gene TRBV24-1, with 8 positions matching TRBD2. The CDR3 runs to 18 residues. From germline, CDR1 is KGHDR and CDR2 SFDVKD. V was clipped by 3 bases and J by 2 bases; unmatched bases: 13. CDR3 DNA: TGTGCCACCAGTGATCCACGGGAAGCGGGAGAGGGACAAGAGACCCAGTACTTC. Protein: CATSDPREAGEGQETQYF.

This chain connects TRBV15 to TRBJ2-5; 7 positions agree with TRBD2. V shed 1 base and J 7 bases; nucleotides not matched to a gene: 9. The CDR3 is 15 residues long. Germline-derived CDR1 and CDR2 are LNHNV and YYDKDF (reference sequence). CDR3 in DNA: TGTGCCACCAGCAGAGGGGCGGGAGAAGGGGTGACCCAGTACTTC. It translates to CATSRGAGEGVTQYF.

V gene TRBV2 combines with J gene TRBJ2-1; maybe TRBD2 (5 bases). The CDR3 is 10 residues long. The germline CDR1 and CDR2 sequences are SNHLY and FYNNEI. Trimming cost V 7 bases and J 10 bases, with 8 bases left between them. CDR3: CASTGVEQFF. The CDR3 region has the DNA TGTGCCAGCACCGGGGTGGAGCAGTTCTTC.

This chain uses TRBV5-1 with TRBJ1-1, with TRBD1 identical over 7 bases. The trim removed 1 base at V and 3 bases at J, leaving 15 bases unmatched. This CDR3 region has 18 residues. Germline V gives CDR1 SGHRS, CDR2 YFSETQ. As DNA, the CDR3 is TGCGCCAGCAGCTTGACATACAGGGGTAGAACCTTGTACACTGAAGCTTTCTTT. This encodes CASSLTYRGRTLYTEAFF.

The chain employs TRBV6-5 and TRBJ1-5; a weak D match, TRBD1 (6 bases). The germline V and J ends were trimmed by 6 bases and 7 bases, with 10 bases remaining between them. The CDR3 has 12 amino acids. CDR1 and CDR2 from the germline V gene are MNHEY and SVGAGI. In nucleotides, the CDR3 is TGTGCCAGCAGCCAACAGGGACAGCCCCAGCATTTT. It codes for CASSQQGQPQHF.

The chain carries TRBV27 and TRBJ1-2, with D maybe TRBD1 (5 bases). V lost 4 bases and J lost 1, with 16 bases in between. The CDR3 consists of 16 residues. Germline V CDR1 and CDR2: MNHEY, SMNVEV (reference sequence). The CDR3 DNA follows: TGTGCCAGCAGTTCCGTTTCGGGGGTTAGTAACTATGGCTACACCTTC. Translation: CASSSVSGVSNYGYTF.

The V and J genes are TRBV7-9 and TRBJ2-7, with a possible D match to TRBD1 (5 bases). The CDR3 spans 14 residues. The germline V gene has CDR1 SEHNR and CDR2 FQNEAQ (reference sequence). V lost 1 base to trimming and J lost 2 bases, with 9 bases between them. The CDR3 region is CASSLVGAPYEQYF. The CDR3 DNA follows: TGTGCCAGCAGCTTAGTAGGGGCCCCCTACGAGCAGTACTTC.

J is TRBJ1-4 and V is TRBV4-1; D might be TRBD1 (6 bases). The CDR3 sequence is 15 residues long. V dropped 0 bases and J dropped 8 bases, with 13 bases sitting between them. Germline lookup yields CDR1 MGHRA and CDR2 YSYEKL. CDR3 sequence (DNA): TGCGCCAGCAGCCAAGATCTACAGGGAAGGGAAAAACTGTTTTTT. Translation gives CASSQDLQGREKLFF.